A selection of T cell receptor beta chains follows, all from one sample in a study of T cell changes during pregnancy in multiple sclerosis. Data came from immunoSEQ multiplex PCR; TCRdb stores just in-frame clones and leaves some out. The sample includes approximately 70,000 clones, around 90% of them seen just once. Sequenced here: peripheral blood, sampled in the third trimester of pregnancy. Every receptor here comes from a female donor with multiple sclerosis, enrolled in a pregnancy study. CDR3s include the opening cysteine and the closing phenylalanine or tryptophan. Each record gives: clone size, J gene, D gene, V gene, CDR3 DNA, CDR3 protein. A D gene is named only where the DNA matches it firmly. Only part of the rows carry a size: once, few, many, or a class if the clone is expanded.

abundance: NA; j_gene: TRBJ1-2; d_gene: TRBD1; v_gene: TRBV28; CDR3nt: TGTGCCAGCACCCAAGGCGGCGACAGGGACTATGGCTACACCTTC; CDR3aa: CASTQGGDRDYGYTF
abundance: NA; j_gene: TRBJ1-4; d_gene: TRBD1; v_gene: TRBV10-3; CDR3nt: TGTGCCATCTCTCCGGGGACAGGGGCAGGGGATGAAAAACTGTTTTTT; CDR3aa: CAISPGTGAGDEKLFF
abundance: NA; j_gene: TRBJ2-7; d_gene: NA; v_gene: TRBV7-9; CDR3nt: TGTGCCAGCAGCTTTGACAGAGCGTCTGACGAGCAGTACTTC; CDR3aa: CASSFDRASDEQYF
abundance: NA; j_gene: TRBJ2-1; d_gene: TRBD2; v_gene: TRBV7-9; CDR3nt: TGTGCCAGCAGCTGGACTAGCGGGAGTTACAATGAGCAGTTCTTC; CDR3aa: CASSWTSGSYNEQFF
abundance: NA; j_gene: TRBJ1-1; d_gene: NA; v_gene: TRBV18; CDR3nt: TGTGCCAGCTCACCATCCCAATTGGCCTCGAACACTGAAGCTTTCTTT; CDR3aa: CASSPSQLASNTEAFF
abundance: NA; j_gene: TRBJ2-7; d_gene: TRBD1; v_gene: TRBV19; CDR3nt: TGTGCCAGTAAGGAACGGACAGGGGACTACGAGCAGTACTTC; CDR3aa: CASKERTGDYEQYF
abundance: NA; j_gene: TRBJ2-5; d_gene: NA; v_gene: TRBV2; CDR3nt: TGTGCCAGCAGAGTGGGGCGGGAGACCCAGTACTTC; CDR3aa: CASRVGRETQYF
abundance: NA; j_gene: TRBJ2-3; d_gene: NA; v_gene: TRBV7-9; CDR3nt: TGTGCCAGCAGCTTAGCGGGACACCTCGGAACAGATACGCAGTATTTT; CDR3aa: CASSLAGHLGTDTQYF
abundance: once; j_gene: TRBJ1-5; d_gene: TRBD1; v_gene: TRBV12-5; CDR3nt: TGTGCTCCCGGGACAGGGGCTCCCTTAAGCAATCAGCCCCAGCATTTT; CDR3aa: CAPGTGAPLSNQPQHF
abundance: NA; j_gene: TRBJ2-2; d_gene: TRBD2; v_gene: TRBV7-2; CDR3nt: TGTGCCAGCAGCTTCGCGGGAGGCCGGGAGCTGTTTTTT; CDR3aa: CASSFAGGRELFF
abundance: NA; j_gene: TRBJ2-7; d_gene: NA; v_gene: TRBV7-9; CDR3nt: TGTGCCAGCAGCCGGGGAGGAGACAGCTACGAGCAGTACTTC; CDR3aa: CASSRGGDSYEQYF
abundance: NA; j_gene: TRBJ1-5; d_gene: NA; v_gene: TRBV4-1; CDR3nt: TGCGCCAGCAGCCAAAGGGAGGGCCAGGGTCCCCAGCATTTT; CDR3aa: CASSQREGQGPQHF
abundance: NA; j_gene: TRBJ1-2; d_gene: TRBD1; v_gene: TRBV29-1; CDR3nt: TGCAGCGTTTCCCTCGGACAGGACCCCTATGGCTACACCTTC; CDR3aa: CSVSLGQDPYGYTF
abundance: once; j_gene: TRBJ2-4; d_gene: TRBD2; v_gene: TRBV6-5; CDR3nt: TGTGCCAGCAGTTACGCGGCGGGAGGGCTTGGGTACTTC; CDR3aa: CASSYAAGGLGYF
abundance: NA; j_gene: TRBJ2-3; d_gene: TRBD2; v_gene: TRBV6-5; CDR3nt: TGTGCCAGCAGTTCACTAGCGGTCCCCACAGATACGCAGTATTTT; CDR3aa: CASSSLAVPTDTQYF
abundance: NA; j_gene: TRBJ2-6; d_gene: NA; v_gene: TRBV7-9; CDR3nt: TGTGCCAGCAGCTCGTTTCAGGGGACTGGGGCCAACGTCCTGACTTTC; CDR3aa: CASSSFQGTGANVLTF
abundance: NA; j_gene: TRBJ2-7; d_gene: NA; v_gene: TRBV7-7; CDR3nt: TGTGCTAGCAGCTCGGGTCCGTTACCCTACGAGCAGTACTTC; CDR3aa: CASSSGPLPYEQYF
abundance: NA; j_gene: TRBJ2-7; d_gene: TRBD2; v_gene: TRBV11-3; CDR3nt: TGTGCCAGCAGCTCCTCTAGCGGGAGTGGAGAGCAGTACTTC; CDR3aa: CASSSSSGSGEQYF
abundance: NA; j_gene: TRBJ2-7; d_gene: TRBD1; v_gene: TRBV10-3; CDR3nt: TGTGCCATCAGGGCCCAGGGGGTTTCATCCTACGAGCAGTACTTC; CDR3aa: CAIRAQGVSSYEQYF
abundance: NA; j_gene: TRBJ2-7; d_gene: TRBD1; v_gene: TRBV28; CDR3nt: TGTGCCAGCAGTTTGGGACAGGGGCAACAGCAGTACTTC; CDR3aa: CASSLGQGQQQYF
abundance: once; j_gene: TRBJ2-1; d_gene: TRBD1; v_gene: TRBV6-5; CDR3nt: TGTGCCAGCAGGACTACAGGGGCCTCCTACAATGAGCAGTTCTTC; CDR3aa: CASRTTGASYNEQFF
abundance: NA; j_gene: TRBJ2-7; d_gene: TRBD2; v_gene: TRBV28; CDR3nt: TGTGCCAGCAGTTCGACCTCAACTAGCGGGAGCCTTCGCTCCTACGAGCAGTACTTC; CDR3aa: CASSSTSTSGSLRSYEQYF
abundance: NA; j_gene: TRBJ2-3; d_gene: NA; v_gene: TRBV7-2; CDR3nt: TGTGCCAGCAGCGAGACAGGTTCAGATACGCAGTATTTT; CDR3aa: CASSETGSDTQYF
abundance: NA; j_gene: TRBJ1-2; d_gene: NA; v_gene: TRBV5-6; CDR3nt: TGTGCCAGCAGCAGGACTAGTGGTGGCTACACCTTC; CDR3aa: CASSRTSGGYTF
abundance: NA; j_gene: TRBJ2-3; d_gene: TRBD2; v_gene: TRBV27; CDR3nt: TGTGCCAGCAACCTTAGCGGGGCTCTAGGCACAGATACGCAGTATTTT; CDR3aa: CASNLSGALGTDTQYF
abundance: NA; j_gene: TRBJ2-1; d_gene: TRBD2; v_gene: TRBV5-1; CDR3nt: TGCGCCAGCAGCTTGAGGACTAGCGGAAATGAGCAGTTCTTC; CDR3aa: CASSLRTSGNEQFF
abundance: NA; j_gene: TRBJ2-1; d_gene: NA; v_gene: TRBV5-1; CDR3nt: TGCGCCAGCAGCTTGCGCGGAAGCTCCTACAATGAGCAGTTCTTC; CDR3aa: CASSLRGSSYNEQFF
abundance: NA; j_gene: TRBJ2-1; d_gene: TRBD2; v_gene: TRBV7-3; CDR3nt: TGTGCCAGCAGCCTGTTAGCGGGAGTTTACAATGAGCAGTTCTTC; CDR3aa: CASSLLAGVYNEQFF
abundance: NA; j_gene: TRBJ1-5; d_gene: TRBD1; v_gene: TRBV2; CDR3nt: TGTGCCATCAGCGACAGGGACGGCAATCAGCCCCAGCATTTT; CDR3aa: CAISDRDGNQPQHF
abundance: NA; j_gene: TRBJ2-3; d_gene: NA; v_gene: TRBV21-1; CDR3nt: TGTGCCAGCAGCAAAGGAGACAGAGGGGGTGGAGAGACAGATACGCAGTATTTT; CDR3aa: CASSKGDRGGGETDTQYF
abundance: NA; j_gene: TRBJ2-2; d_gene: TRBD1; v_gene: TRBV11-2; CDR3nt: TGTGCCAGCAGCCGGGGGACAGGGGGGCTCGGGGAGCTGTTTTTT; CDR3aa: CASSRGTGGLGELFF
abundance: NA; j_gene: TRBJ2-1; d_gene: TRBD2; v_gene: TRBV5-1; CDR3nt: TGCGCCAGCAGCTTGGCCCTAGCGGGAATCTACAATGAGCAGTTCTTC; CDR3aa: CASSLALAGIYNEQFF
abundance: NA; j_gene: TRBJ2-2; d_gene: TRBD2; v_gene: TRBV7-9; CDR3nt: TGTGCCAGCAGCTTACTCCCCGCTAGCGGGGCCACCGGGGAGCTGTTTTTT; CDR3aa: CASSLLPASGATGELFF
abundance: NA; j_gene: TRBJ2-1; d_gene: NA; v_gene: TRBV28; CDR3nt: TGTGCCAGCAGTTTATTGGCGGGGAGCTCCTACAATGAGCAGTTCTTC; CDR3aa: CASSLLAGSSYNEQFF
abundance: NA; j_gene: TRBJ2-1; d_gene: TRBD2; v_gene: TRBV19; CDR3nt: TGTGCCAGTAGTGTAACCAGCGGGAGAGAGTTCTTC; CDR3aa: CASSVTSGREFF
abundance: NA; j_gene: TRBJ1-6; d_gene: NA; v_gene: TRBV30; CDR3nt: TGTGCCTGGAAAAAGTTCGGGAGTAAAGACTCACCCCTCCACTTT; CDR3aa: CAWKKFGSKDSPLHF
abundance: NA; j_gene: TRBJ2-1; d_gene: TRBD2; v_gene: TRBV10-3; CDR3nt: TGTGCCATCACTAGCGGGAAAGGCTCCTACAATGAGCAGTTCTTC; CDR3aa: CAITSGKGSYNEQFF
abundance: NA; j_gene: TRBJ1-2; d_gene: NA; v_gene: TRBV2; CDR3nt: TGTGCCAGCAGTGAAGAGGCAGGGACAAACTATGGCTACACCTTC; CDR3aa: CASSEEAGTNYGYTF
abundance: once; j_gene: TRBJ1-1; d_gene: TRBD1; v_gene: TRBV5-4; CDR3nt: TGTGCCAGCAGCCCGGGACAGGGGGCCCAGTACACTGAAGCTTTCTTT; CDR3aa: CASSPGQGAQYTEAFF
abundance: NA; j_gene: TRBJ2-1; d_gene: TRBD2; v_gene: TRBV19; CDR3nt: TGTGCCAGTAGGTTAGCGGGATCCTACAATGAGCAGTTCTTC; CDR3aa: CASRLAGSYNEQFF
abundance: few; j_gene: TRBJ2-3; d_gene: NA; v_gene: TRBV6-4; CDR3nt: TGTGCCAGCAGTGACTGGGAAGGGACTTCCTCCGTACATACGCAGTATTTT; CDR3aa: CASSDWEGTSSVHTQYF
abundance: NA; j_gene: TRBJ2-7; d_gene: TRBD1; v_gene: TRBV5-4; CDR3nt: TGTGCCAGCAGCCCAGGACAGGGTCCCTACGAGCAGTACTTC; CDR3aa: CASSPGQGPYEQYF
abundance: NA; j_gene: TRBJ1-4; d_gene: NA; v_gene: TRBV27; CDR3nt: TGTGCCAGCAGTTTATTGGGGGCCAGGGGCTATGAAAAACTGTTTTTT; CDR3aa: CASSLLGARGYEKLFF
abundance: NA; j_gene: TRBJ2-7; d_gene: TRBD2; v_gene: TRBV29-1; CDR3nt: TGCAGCGTGAGGAGCGGGAGTAATGGGGAGCAGTACTTC; CDR3aa: CSVRSGSNGEQYF
abundance: NA; j_gene: TRBJ1-3; d_gene: NA; v_gene: TRBV6-1; CDR3nt: TGTGCCAGCAGGGGATCGCAGGGATCTGGAAACACCATATATTTT; CDR3aa: CASRGSQGSGNTIYF
abundance: once; j_gene: TRBJ1-2; d_gene: NA; v_gene: TRBV6-5; CDR3nt: TGTGCCAGCAGTGCCCGGCCAGGGGTCGGCTACACCTTC; CDR3aa: CASSARPGVGYTF
abundance: NA; j_gene: TRBJ2-7; d_gene: TRBD1; v_gene: TRBV30; CDR3nt: TGTGCCTGGAGTCCCACAGGGGGGGAGCAGTACTTC; CDR3aa: CAWSPTGGEQYF
abundance: NA; j_gene: TRBJ1-4; d_gene: NA; v_gene: TRBV5-1; CDR3nt: TGCGCCAGCAGCTGGACAGAGGGGGCTAATGAAAAACTGTTTTTT; CDR3aa: CASSWTEGANEKLFF
abundance: NA; j_gene: TRBJ1-2; d_gene: NA; v_gene: TRBV29-1; CDR3nt: TGCAGCGTTCCCCGGGGTTTTCCGGACGCCCTAGGTGGCTACACCTTC; CDR3aa: CSVPRGFPDALGGYTF
abundance: NA; j_gene: TRBJ2-7; d_gene: TRBD2; v_gene: TRBV29-1; CDR3nt: TGCAGCGTTGTCCTAGCGGGAGGGTGGTCGGGCTACGAGCAGTACTTC; CDR3aa: CSVVLAGGWSGYEQYF
abundance: NA; j_gene: TRBJ2-7; d_gene: TRBD1; v_gene: TRBV18; CDR3nt: TGTGCCAGCTCACCAACACCGGGACAGGGCTCCTACGAGCAGTACTTC; CDR3aa: CASSPTPGQGSYEQYF
abundance: NA; j_gene: TRBJ2-7; d_gene: TRBD2; v_gene: TRBV5-1; CDR3nt: TGCGCCAGCAGCAAGGGACTAGCGGGAGGCGGGGAGTACGAGCAGTACTTC; CDR3aa: CASSKGLAGGGEYEQYF
abundance: NA; j_gene: TRBJ2-1; d_gene: TRBD2; v_gene: TRBV6-1; CDR3nt: TGTGCCAGCAGTGATGAATTAGCGGGAGCATTCGAGCAGTTCTTC; CDR3aa: CASSDELAGAFEQFF
abundance: NA; j_gene: TRBJ2-7; d_gene: TRBD2; v_gene: TRBV18; CDR3nt: TGTGCCAGCTCACTAGCGGGAGGCCCGGATGGGGAGCAGTACTTC; CDR3aa: CASSLAGGPDGEQYF
abundance: NA; j_gene: TRBJ2-5; d_gene: NA; v_gene: TRBV7-3; CDR3nt: TGTGCCAGCACCCCCGGGGCGGGAAGAGGGGAGACCCAGTACTTC; CDR3aa: CASTPGAGRGETQYF
abundance: NA; j_gene: TRBJ1-2; d_gene: TRBD1; v_gene: TRBV6-5; CDR3nt: TGTGCCAGCAGTTCCCAGGGGGCTGATGGCTACACCTTC; CDR3aa: CASSSQGADGYTF
abundance: NA; j_gene: TRBJ2-1; d_gene: NA; v_gene: TRBV7-3; CDR3nt: TGTGCCAGCAGCTTAGACGGAGGGCCCTTGCTTGAGCAGTTCTTC; CDR3aa: CASSLDGGPLLEQFF
abundance: NA; j_gene: TRBJ2-3; d_gene: TRBD2; v_gene: TRBV4-1; CDR3nt: TGCGCCAGCAGCCCCGCGGGACTAGCGGGGAATACGCAGTATTTT; CDR3aa: CASSPAGLAGNTQYF
abundance: NA; j_gene: TRBJ2-5; d_gene: NA; v_gene: TRBV7-9; CDR3nt: TGTGCCAGCAGCTATAGCAGGGTTTTAGAGACCCAGTACTTC; CDR3aa: CASSYSRVLETQYF
abundance: NA; j_gene: TRBJ2-7; d_gene: TRBD2; v_gene: TRBV7-9; CDR3nt: TGTGCCAGCAGCCATAGCGGGAGGTGGTACGAGCAGTACTTC; CDR3aa: CASSHSGRWYEQYF